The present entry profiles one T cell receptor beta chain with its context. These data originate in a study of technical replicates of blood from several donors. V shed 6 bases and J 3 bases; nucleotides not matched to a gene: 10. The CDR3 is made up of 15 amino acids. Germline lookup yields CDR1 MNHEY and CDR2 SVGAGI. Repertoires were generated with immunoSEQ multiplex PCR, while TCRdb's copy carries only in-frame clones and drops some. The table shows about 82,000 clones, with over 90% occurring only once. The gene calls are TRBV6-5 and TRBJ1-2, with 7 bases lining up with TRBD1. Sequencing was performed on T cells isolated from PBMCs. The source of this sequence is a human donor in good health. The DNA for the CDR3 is TGTGCCAGCAGCCGACACGAGCAGGGGGACTATGGCTACACCTTC. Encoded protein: CASSRHEQGDYGYTF.